One sample yielded the 3 T cell receptor beta chains listed below, sequenced in a study of T cell repertoires in cytomegalovirus infection (dated by TCRdb to 2018 to 2020). The run used an Illumina HiSeq 1500. TCRdb ran its own pipeline on the public reads, namely fastp trimming at Q25 and MiXCR clone calling, and kept in-frame beta chains. Each CDR3 protein gets just one entry, which takes the most common genes and DNA from the rows behind it. The sample has 400,000 to 600,000 distinct CDR3 sequences on record, approximately 40% of them singletons. The ten biggest clones cover about two fifths of the sample. According to the study, the label for this sample's treatment or condition signals: in vitro stimulation with specific CMV peptide epitopes to enrich CMV-specific T cells. No antigens are known for them. The material was cultured PBMCs, obtained from culture after CMV antigen stimulation. Every receptor here comes from a human donor in good health (CMV status not recorded). Some clones in this sample may be carry-over from other donors' samples.

This chain connects TRBV20-1 to TRBJ2-1; perhaps D is TRBD1 or TRBD2 (5 bases each). Germline lookup yields CDR1 DFQATT and CDR2 SNEGSKA (reference sequence). This CDR3 contains 14 residues. CDR3 DNA sequence: TGCAGCCTTGTGGGGGATTGGTCCTACAATGAGCAGTTCTTC. This sequence encodes CSLVGDWSYNEQFF.

This clonotype came up a few times. Written as DNA, the CDR3 is TGTGCCAGCAGATTGAACAGGGTTCCTGGCTACACCTTC. Amino acid sequence: CASRLNRVPGYTF. This sequence joins TRBV28 and TRBJ1-2, with D perhaps matching TRBD1 (6 bases). This CDR3 region has 13 residues. Looked up from germline, CDR1 is MDHEN and CDR2 is SYDVKM. Trimming left V 6 bases short and J 7 bases short, with 15 bases between.

A few counts support this clonotype. The J gene is TRBJ1-4, the V gene TRBV7-2; D gene uncertain. The V end lost 2 bases, the J end lost 4 bases, and 8 bases lay between the germline ends. Germline CDR1 SGHTA, CDR2 FQGNSA. The CDR3 sequence is 14 residues long. The CDR3: CASSLMGNNEKLFF. CDR3 bases: TGTGCCAGCAGCTTAATGGGGAATAATGAAAAACTGTTTTTT.